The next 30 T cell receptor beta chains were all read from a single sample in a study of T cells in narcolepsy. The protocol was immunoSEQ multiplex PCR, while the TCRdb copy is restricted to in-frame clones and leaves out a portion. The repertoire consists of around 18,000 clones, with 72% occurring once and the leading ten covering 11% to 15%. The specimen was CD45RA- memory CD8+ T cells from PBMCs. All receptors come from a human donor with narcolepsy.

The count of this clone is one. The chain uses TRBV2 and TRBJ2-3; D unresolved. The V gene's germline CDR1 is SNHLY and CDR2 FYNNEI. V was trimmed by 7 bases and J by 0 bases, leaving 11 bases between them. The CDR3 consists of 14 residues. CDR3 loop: CASIGSLSTDTQYF. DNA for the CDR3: TGTGCCAGCATCGGCAGCCTTAGCACAGATACGCAGTATTTT. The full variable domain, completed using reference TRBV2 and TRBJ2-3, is EPEVTQTPSHQVTQMGQEVILRCVPISNHLYFYWYRQILGQKVEFLVSFYNNEISEKSEIFDDQFSVERPDGSNFTLKIRSTKLEDSAMYFCASIGSLSTDTQYFGPGTRLTVL.

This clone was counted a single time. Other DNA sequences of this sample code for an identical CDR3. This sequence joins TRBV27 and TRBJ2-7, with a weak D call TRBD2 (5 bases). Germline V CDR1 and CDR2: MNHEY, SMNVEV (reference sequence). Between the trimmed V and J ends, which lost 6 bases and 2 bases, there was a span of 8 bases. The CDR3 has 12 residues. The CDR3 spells CASSPGTYEQYF. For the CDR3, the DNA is TGTGCCAGCAGCCCCGGGACCTACGAGCAGTACTTC.

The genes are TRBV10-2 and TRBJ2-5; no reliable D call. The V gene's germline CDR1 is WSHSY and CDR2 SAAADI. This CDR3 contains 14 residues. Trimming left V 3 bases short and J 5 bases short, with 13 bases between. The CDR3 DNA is TGCGCCAGCAGTGAAGGTCAGGTCAGGGAGACCCAGTACTTC. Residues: CASSEGQVRETQYF.

CDR3 sequence: CASSGDEGGRYAFF. CDR3 DNA sequence: TGTGCCAGCAGTGGAGACGAAGGGGGGAGATACGCTTTCTTT. The gene calls are TRBV6-5 and TRBJ1-1, with D perhaps TRBD1 (6 bases). V was clipped by 5 bases and J by 11 bases, with 21 bases between them. Germline CDR1 reads MNHEY; CDR2 reads SVGAGI. This CDR3 is 14 amino acids long.

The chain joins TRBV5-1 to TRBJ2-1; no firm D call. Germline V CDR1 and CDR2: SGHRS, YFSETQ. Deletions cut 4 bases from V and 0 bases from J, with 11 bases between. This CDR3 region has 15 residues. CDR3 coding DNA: TGCGCCAGCAGCCAAACAGCCAACTCCTACAATGAGCAGTTCTTC. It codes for CASSQTANSYNEQFF. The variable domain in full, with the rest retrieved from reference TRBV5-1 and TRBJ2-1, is KAGVTQTPRYLIKTRGQQVTLSCSPISGHRSVSWYQQTPGQGLQFLFEYFSETQRNKGNFPGRFSGRQFSNSRSEMNVSTLELGDSALYLCASSQTANSYNEQFFGPGTRLTVL.

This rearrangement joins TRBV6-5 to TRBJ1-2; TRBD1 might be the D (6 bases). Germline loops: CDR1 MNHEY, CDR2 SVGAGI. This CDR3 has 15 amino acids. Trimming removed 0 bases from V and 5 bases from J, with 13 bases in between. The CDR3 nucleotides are TGTGCCAGCAGTTACTCTTGGACAGCCTCTTATGGCTACACCTTC. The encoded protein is CASSYSWTASYGYTF.

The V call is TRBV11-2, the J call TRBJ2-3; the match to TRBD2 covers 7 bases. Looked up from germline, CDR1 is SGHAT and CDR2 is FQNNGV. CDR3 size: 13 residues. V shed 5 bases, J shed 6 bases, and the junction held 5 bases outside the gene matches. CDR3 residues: CASSGGSGDTQYF. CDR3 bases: TGTGCCAGCAGCGGCGGGAGTGGGGATACGCAGTATTTT. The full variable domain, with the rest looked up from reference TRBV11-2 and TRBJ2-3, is EAGVAQSPRYKIIEKRQSVAFWCNPISGHATLYWYQQILGQGPKLLIQFQNNGVVDDSQLPKDRFSAERLKGVDSTLKIQPAKLEDSAVYLCASSGGSGDTQYFGPGTRLTVL.

CDR3 region: CASSRDRYSGNTIYF. The CDR3 nucleotides are TGTGCCAGCAGCCGGGACAGGTACTCTGGAAACACCATATATTTT. The chain links TRBV13 to TRBJ1-3; 8 bases are shared with TRBD1. From germline, CDR1 is PRHDT and CDR2 FYEKMQ (reference sequence). The length of the CDR3 is 15 residues. With V trimmed by 5 bases and J by 0 bases, 3 bases remained unmatched.

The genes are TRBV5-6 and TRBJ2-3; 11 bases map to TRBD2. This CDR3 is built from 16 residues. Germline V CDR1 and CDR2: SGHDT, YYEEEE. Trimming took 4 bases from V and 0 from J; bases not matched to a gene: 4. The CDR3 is CASSTLAGASTDTQYF. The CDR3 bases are TGTGCCAGCAGCACACTAGCGGGGGCCAGCACAGATACGCAGTATTTT.

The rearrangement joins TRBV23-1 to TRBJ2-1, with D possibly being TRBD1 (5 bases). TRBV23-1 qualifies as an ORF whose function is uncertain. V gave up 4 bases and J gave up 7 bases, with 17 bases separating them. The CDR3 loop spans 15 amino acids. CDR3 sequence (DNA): TGCGCCAGCAGTCTCAACAACAACAGGAAAAATGAGCAGTTCTTC. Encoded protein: CASSLNNNRKNEQFF.

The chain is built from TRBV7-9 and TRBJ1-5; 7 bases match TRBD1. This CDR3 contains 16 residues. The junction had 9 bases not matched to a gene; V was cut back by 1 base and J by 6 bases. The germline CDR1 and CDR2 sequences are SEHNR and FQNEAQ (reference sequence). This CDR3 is CASSLGVDRPGQPQHF. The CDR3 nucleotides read TGTGCCAGCAGCTTAGGGGTGGACAGGCCAGGTCAGCCCCAGCATTTT.

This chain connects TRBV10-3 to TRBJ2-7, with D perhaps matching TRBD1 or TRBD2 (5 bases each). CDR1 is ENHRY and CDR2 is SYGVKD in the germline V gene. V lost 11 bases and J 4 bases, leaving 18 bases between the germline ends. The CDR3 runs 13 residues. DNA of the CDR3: TGTGCCGCTACCCCCGGCGAGGGGTACGAGCAGTACTTC. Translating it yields CAATPGEGYEQYF.

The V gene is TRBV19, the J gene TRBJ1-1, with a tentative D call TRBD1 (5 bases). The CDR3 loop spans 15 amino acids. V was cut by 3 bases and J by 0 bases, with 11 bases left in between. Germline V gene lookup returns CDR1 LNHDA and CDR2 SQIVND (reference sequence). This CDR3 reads CASSMVEGMNTEAFF. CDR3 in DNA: TGTGCCAGTAGTATGGTGGAGGGGATGAACACTGAAGCTTTCTTT.

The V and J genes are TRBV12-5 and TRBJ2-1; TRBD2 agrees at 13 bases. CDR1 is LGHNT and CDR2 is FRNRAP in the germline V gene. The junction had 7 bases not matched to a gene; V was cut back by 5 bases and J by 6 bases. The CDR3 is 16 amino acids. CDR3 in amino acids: CASGPWTSGGLNEQFF. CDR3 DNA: TGTGCTAGTGGTCCCTGGACTAGCGGGGGTCTCAATGAGCAGTTCTTC.

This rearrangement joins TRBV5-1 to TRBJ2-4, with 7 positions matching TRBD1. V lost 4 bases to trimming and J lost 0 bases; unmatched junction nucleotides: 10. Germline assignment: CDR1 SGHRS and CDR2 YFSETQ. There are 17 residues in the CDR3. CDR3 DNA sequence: TGCGCCAGCAGCCAGAAACAGGGGACGTTAGCCAAAAACATTCAGTACTTC. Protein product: CASSQKQGTLAKNIQYF.

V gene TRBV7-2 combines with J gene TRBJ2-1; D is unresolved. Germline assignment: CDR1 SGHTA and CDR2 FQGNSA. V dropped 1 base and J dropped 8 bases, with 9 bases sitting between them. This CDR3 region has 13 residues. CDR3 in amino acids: CASSLGLADEQFF. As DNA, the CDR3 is TGTGCCAGCAGCTTAGGACTGGCAGATGAGCAGTTCTTC.

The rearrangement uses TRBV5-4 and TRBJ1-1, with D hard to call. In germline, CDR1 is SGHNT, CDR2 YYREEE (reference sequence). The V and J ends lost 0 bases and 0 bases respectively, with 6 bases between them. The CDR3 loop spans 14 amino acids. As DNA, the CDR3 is TGTGCCAGCAGCTTGGGGCCCATGAACACTGAAGCTTTCTTT. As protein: CASSLGPMNTEAFF.

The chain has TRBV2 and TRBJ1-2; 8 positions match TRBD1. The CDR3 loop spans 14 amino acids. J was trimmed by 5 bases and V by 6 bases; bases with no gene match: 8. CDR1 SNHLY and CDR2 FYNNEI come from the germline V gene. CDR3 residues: CASSQMGDRYGYTF. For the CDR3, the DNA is TGTGCCAGCAGCCAAATGGGGGACAGGTATGGCTACACCTTC.

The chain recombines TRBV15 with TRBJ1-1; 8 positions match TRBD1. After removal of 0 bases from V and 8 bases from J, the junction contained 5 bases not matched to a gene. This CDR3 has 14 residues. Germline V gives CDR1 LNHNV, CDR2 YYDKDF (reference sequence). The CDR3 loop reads CATSRDHRDREAFF. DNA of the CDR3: TGTGCCACCAGCAGAGATCACCGGGACAGGGAAGCTTTCTTT.

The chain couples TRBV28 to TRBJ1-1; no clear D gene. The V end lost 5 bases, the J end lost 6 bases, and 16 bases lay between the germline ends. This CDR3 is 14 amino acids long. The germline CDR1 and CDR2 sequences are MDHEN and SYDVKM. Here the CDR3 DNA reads TGTGCCAGCAGTCCGCGAGTTGAATTATCTGAAGCTTTCTTT. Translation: CASSPRVELSEAFF.

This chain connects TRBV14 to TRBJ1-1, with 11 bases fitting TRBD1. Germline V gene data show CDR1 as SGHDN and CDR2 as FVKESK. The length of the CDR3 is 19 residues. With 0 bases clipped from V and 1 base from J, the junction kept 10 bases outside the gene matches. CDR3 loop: CASSQDYRDRGWWNTEAFF. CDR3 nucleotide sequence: TGTGCCAGCAGCCAAGATTATAGGGACAGGGGGTGGTGGAACACTGAAGCTTTCTTT.

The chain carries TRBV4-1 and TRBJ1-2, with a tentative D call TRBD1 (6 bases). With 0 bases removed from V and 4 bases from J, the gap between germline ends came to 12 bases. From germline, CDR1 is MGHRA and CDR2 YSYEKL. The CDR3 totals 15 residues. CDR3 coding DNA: TGCGCCAGCAGCCAAGATCGGCCGGACAGCTATGGCTACACCTTC. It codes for CASSQDRPDSYGYTF.

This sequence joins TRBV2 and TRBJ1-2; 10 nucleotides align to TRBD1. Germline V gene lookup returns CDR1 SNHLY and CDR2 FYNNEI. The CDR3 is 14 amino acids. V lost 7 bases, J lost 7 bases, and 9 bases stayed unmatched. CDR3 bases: TGTGCCAGCACTTGGGACAGGGGTAGGGTTGGCTACACCTTC. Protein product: CASTWDRGRVGYTF. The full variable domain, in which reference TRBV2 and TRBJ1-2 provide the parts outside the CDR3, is EPEVTQTPSHQVTQMGQEVILRCVPISNHLYFYWYRQILGQKVEFLVSFYNNEISEKSEIFDDQFSVERPDGSNFTLKIRSTKLEDSAMYFCASTWDRGRVGYTFGSGTRLTVV.

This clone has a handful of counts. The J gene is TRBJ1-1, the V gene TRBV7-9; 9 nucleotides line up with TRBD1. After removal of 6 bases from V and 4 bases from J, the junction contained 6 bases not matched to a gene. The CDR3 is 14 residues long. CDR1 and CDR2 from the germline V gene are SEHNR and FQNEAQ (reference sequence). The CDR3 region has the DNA TGTGCCAGCAGGCCACAGGGGGCCTTCACTGAAGCTTTCTTT. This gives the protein CASRPQGAFTEAFF.

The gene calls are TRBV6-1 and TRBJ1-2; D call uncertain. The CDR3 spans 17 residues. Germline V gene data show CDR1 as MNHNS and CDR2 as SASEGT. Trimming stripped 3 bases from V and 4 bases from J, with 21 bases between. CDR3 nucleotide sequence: TGTGCCAGCAGTGAGACGGTCCCTATGCGAAAGACCTATGGCTACACCTTC. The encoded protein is CASSETVPMRKTYGYTF.

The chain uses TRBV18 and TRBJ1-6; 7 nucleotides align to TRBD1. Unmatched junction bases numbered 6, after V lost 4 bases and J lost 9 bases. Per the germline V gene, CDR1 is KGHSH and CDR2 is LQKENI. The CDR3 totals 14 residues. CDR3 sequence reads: CASSLIRDSSPLHF. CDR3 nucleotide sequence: TGTGCCAGCTCACTAATCCGGGACAGTTCACCCCTCCACTTT.

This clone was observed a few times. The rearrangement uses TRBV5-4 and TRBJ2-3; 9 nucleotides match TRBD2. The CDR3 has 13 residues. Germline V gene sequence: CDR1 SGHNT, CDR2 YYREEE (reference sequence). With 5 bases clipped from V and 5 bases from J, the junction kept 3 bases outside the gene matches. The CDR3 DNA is TGTGCCAGCAGAGGCGGGAGGGGAGATACGCAGTATTTT. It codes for CASRGGRGDTQYF.

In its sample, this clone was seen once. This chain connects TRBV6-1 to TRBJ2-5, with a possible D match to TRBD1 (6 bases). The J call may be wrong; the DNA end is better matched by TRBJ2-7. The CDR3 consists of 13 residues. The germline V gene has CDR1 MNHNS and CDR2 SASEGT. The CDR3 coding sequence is TGTGCCAGCAGCCAGGGGTTATCCTACGAGCAGTACTTC. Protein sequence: CASSQGLSYEQYF.

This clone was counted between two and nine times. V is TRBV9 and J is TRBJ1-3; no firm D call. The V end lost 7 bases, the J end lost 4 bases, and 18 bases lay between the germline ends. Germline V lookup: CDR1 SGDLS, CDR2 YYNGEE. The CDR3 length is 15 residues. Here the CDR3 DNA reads TGTGCCAGCGCGCCCGGTGGGATTTCGGGAAACACCATATATTTT. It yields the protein CASAPGGISGNTIYF.

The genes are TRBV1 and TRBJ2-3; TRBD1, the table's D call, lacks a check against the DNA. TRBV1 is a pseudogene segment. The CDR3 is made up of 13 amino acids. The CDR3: CTSSPSKQNTQYF. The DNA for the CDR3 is TGCACCAGCAGCCCATCGAAACAGAATACGCAGTATTTT.